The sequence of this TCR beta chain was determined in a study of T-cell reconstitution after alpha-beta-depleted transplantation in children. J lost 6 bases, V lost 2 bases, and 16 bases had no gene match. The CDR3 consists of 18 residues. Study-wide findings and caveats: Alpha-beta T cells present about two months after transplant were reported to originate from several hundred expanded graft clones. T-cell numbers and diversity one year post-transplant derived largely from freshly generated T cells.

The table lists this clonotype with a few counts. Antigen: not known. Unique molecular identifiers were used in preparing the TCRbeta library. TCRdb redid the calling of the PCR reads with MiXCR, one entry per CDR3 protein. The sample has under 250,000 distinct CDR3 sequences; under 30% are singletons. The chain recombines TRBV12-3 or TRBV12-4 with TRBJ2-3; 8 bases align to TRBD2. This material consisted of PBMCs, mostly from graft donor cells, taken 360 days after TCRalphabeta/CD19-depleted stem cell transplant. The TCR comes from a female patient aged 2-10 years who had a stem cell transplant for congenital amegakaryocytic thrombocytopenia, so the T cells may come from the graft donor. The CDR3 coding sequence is TGTGCCAGCAGTTTAACGATGCTAGCGGGTTTCCCGAGGGATACGCAGTATTTT. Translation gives CASSLTMLAGFPRDTQYF.